These 29 T cell receptor beta chains share one sample of origin, sequenced in a study of response to subunit inactivated influenza vaccine. Via MiXCR, TCRdb re-called the RT-PCR reads, giving one row per CDR3 protein. The sample consists of about 700,000 distinct CDR3 sequences, around a sixth of them appearing once. The source material was PBMCs from blood, sampled about 11 days after vaccination. Receptor source: a man in his fifties who received an inactivated influenza vaccine.

The chain uses TRBV18 and TRBJ2-5, with 13 positions matching TRBD2. With 3 bases clipped from V and 0 bases from J, the junction kept 7 bases outside the gene matches. The germline gives CDR1 KGHSH, CDR2 LQKENI. The CDR3 is 18 amino acids. CDR3 loop: CASSPGLAGHLYQETQYF. Here the CDR3 DNA reads TGTGCCAGCTCACCGGGACTAGCGGGGCATTTGTACCAAGAGACCCAGTACTTC. The variable domain in full, completed from reference TRBV18 and TRBJ2-5, reads NAGVMQNPRHLVRRRGQEARLRCSPMKGHSHVYWYRQLPEEGLKFMVYLQKENIIDESGMPKERFSAEFPKEGPSILRIQQVVRGDSAAYFCASSPGLAGHLYQETQYFGPGTRLLVL.

This clonotype was counted ten times or more. V and J are TRBV4-3 and TRBJ2-3; TRBD2 matches at 7 bases. V lost 0 bases to trimming and J lost 5 bases; unmatched junction nucleotides: 5. Germline-derived CDR1 and CDR2 are LGHNA and YSLEER. There are 15 residues in the CDR3. The CDR3 loop is CASSQEGRALDTQYF. The CDR3 nucleotides are TGCGCCAGCAGCCAAGAAGGGAGGGCCTTAGATACGCAGTATTTT.

V is TRBV20-1 and J is TRBJ2-7, with 8 nucleotides matching TRBD2. V lost 5 bases to trimming and J lost 0 bases; unmatched junction nucleotides: 9. From germline, CDR1 is DFQATT and CDR2 SNEGSKA (reference sequence). The CDR3 length is 15 residues. CDR3 residues: CSAGIRTSFSYEQYF. CDR3 bases: TGCAGTGCTGGGATAAGGACTAGCTTCTCCTACGAGCAGTACTTC.

This clonotype appeared once. The junction does not match germline at one end; this may be a read error. The rearrangement links TRBV6-5 to TRBJ2-3; 15 bases line up with TRBD2. This CDR3 has 17 residues. CDR1 is MNHEY and CDR2 is SVGAGI in the germline V gene. This chain's CDR3 is CVSSYSGLAGGGDTQYF. The CDR3 nucleotides read TGTGTCAGCAGTTACTCGGGACTAGCGGGGGGAGGAGATACGCAGTATTTT.

At least ten counts were recorded for this clonotype. The rearrangement joins TRBV20-1 to TRBJ2-3, with 10 bases aligning to TRBD2. The CDR3 consists of 15 residues. In germline, CDR1 is DFQATT, CDR2 SNEGSKA (reference sequence). After removal of 5 bases from V and 2 bases from J, the junction contained 7 bases not matched to a gene. CDR3 in DNA: TGCAGTGCTCCCCCCCTAGCGGGAGTCACAGATACGCAGTATTTT. Protein product: CSAPPLAGVTDTQYF.

The chain is built from TRBV11-1 and TRBJ2-6; 8 nucleotides agree with TRBD1. The V gene's germline CDR1 is SGHAT and CDR2 FQDESV (reference sequence). The CDR3 runs to 18 residues. V shed 5 bases, J shed 0 bases, and the junction held 9 bases outside the gene matches. The CDR3 bases are TGTGCCAGCAGCGGTAGGACAGGGACCTCCTCTGGGGCCAACGTCCTGACTTTC. It codes for CASSGRTGTSSGANVLTF.

This clonotype was seen only a few times. This chain links TRBV29-1 with TRBJ2-5, with D possibly being TRBD2 (7 bases). Trimming removed 3 bases at V and 4 bases at J, with 15 bases between. The CDR3 is 14 amino acids. Germline V gene sequence: CDR1 SQVTM, CDR2 ANQGSEA. In DNA form, the CDR3 reads TGCAGCGTTGAGATCTATGGGGGGGCAGAGACCCAGTACTTC. This gives the protein CSVEIYGGAETQYF.

This clonotype was observed a few times. The rearrangement links TRBV7-2 to TRBJ2-3; 8 nucleotides match TRBD2. V lost 6 bases to trimming and J lost 0 bases; unmatched junction nucleotides: 8. Germline values: CDR1 SGHTA, CDR2 FQGNSA. The CDR3 has 16 amino acids. CDR3 coding DNA: TGTGCCAGCAGTCTAAATAGCGGGATTAGCACAGATACGCAGTATTTT. Protein sequence: CASSLNSGISTDTQYF.

Comment on this clonotype: A much larger clone lies a single base off, so this may be a read error. V is TRBV25-1 and J is TRBJ2-5, with TRBD1 identical over 9 bases. Germline V gives CDR1 MGHDK, CDR2 SYGVNS. Trimming cost V 5 bases and J 1 base; bases outside gene matches: 2. CDR3 length: 14 amino acids. CDR3 protein: CASSTGGFQETQYF. CDR3 in DNA: TGTGCCAGCAGTACAGGGGGCTTCCAAGAGACCCAGTACTTC.

This clonotype was recorded a few times. This rearrangement joins TRBV7-9 to TRBJ2-6; D remains ambiguous. Germline lookup yields CDR1 SEHNR and CDR2 FQNEAQ (reference sequence). V was shortened by 7 bases and J by 0 bases, with 4 bases between the two germline ends. This CDR3 has 13 amino acids. The CDR3 region has the DNA TGTGCCAGCACCAACTCTGGGGCCAACGTCCTGACTTTC. It translates to CASTNSGANVLTF.

The V gene is TRBV10-3, the J gene TRBJ2-3; D not resolved. The V gene's germline CDR1 is ENHRY and CDR2 SYGVKD. The CDR3 has 13 residues. The V end lost 3 bases, the J end lost 5 bases, and 9 bases lay between the germline ends. In DNA, the CDR3 is TGTGCCATCAGTGAAAGCGAGGTAGATACGCAGTATTTT. Translating gives CAISESEVDTQYF.

The rearrangement joins TRBV5-5 to TRBJ1-5, with 7 bases identical to TRBD1. Unmatched junction bases numbered 17, after V lost 4 bases and J lost 7 bases. The CDR3 runs 17 residues. Germline CDR1 is SGHKS and CDR2 is YYEKEE (reference sequence). The CDR3 bases are TGTGCCAGCAGCGTAGGGATAAGGGCTAAGGGACAGCAGCCCCAGCATTTT. It codes for CASSVGIRAKGQQPQHF.

With regard to this clonotype: A junction boundary mismatches the germline segment, possibly from a read error. V usage is TRBV27 and J usage is TRBJ2-5; no definite D call. The CDR3 totals 14 residues. Germline-derived CDR1 and CDR2 are MNHEY and SMNVEV (reference sequence). CDR3 bases: TGTGCCGGCAGTTTATCCCGTTCAAAGGGGACCCAGTACTTC. Amino acid sequence: CAGSLSRSKGTQYF.

This clonotype was recorded at least ten times. The V call is TRBV7-8, the J call TRBJ2-1; 7 bases agree with TRBD1. The CDR3 has 13 residues. The junction had 1 base not matched to a gene; V was cut back by 4 bases and J by 4 bases. CDR1 is SGHVS and CDR2 is FQNEAQ in the germline V gene. CDR3 sequence reads: CASSWGQYNEQFF. The DNA for the CDR3 is TGTGCCAGCAGCTGGGGACAGTACAATGAGCAGTTCTTC.

This clonotype was recorded many times. The J gene is TRBJ1-5, the V gene TRBV5-5; a weak D match, TRBD1 (5 bases). Trimming pared 3 bases from V and 3 bases from J, leaving 10 bases between. The CDR3 runs 14 residues. The germline V gene encodes CDR1 SGHKS and CDR2 YYEKEE (reference sequence). CDR3 region: CASSSRDANQPQHF. CDR3 in DNA: TGTGCCAGCAGCTCACGGGACGCCAATCAGCCCCAGCATTTT.

The chain uses TRBV7-9 and TRBJ2-1; D not certain. Trimming took off 4 bases at V and 6 bases at J, with 10 bases between the two ends. Germline CDR1 SEHNR, CDR2 FQNEAQ (reference sequence). CDR3 size: 13 residues. CDR3 nucleotides: TGTGCCAGCAGCTCCGCTCTTTTCAATGAGCAGTTCTTC. It specifies CASSSALFNEQFF.

Ten or more counts support this clonotype. The chain has TRBV5-1 and TRBJ2-1; 9 bases match TRBD2. CDR3 size: 15 residues. J was trimmed by 7 bases and V by 0 bases; bases with no gene match: 5. Germline assignment: CDR1 SGHRS and CDR2 YFSETQ. The CDR3 region is CASSLAGGRGNEQFF. The CDR3 nucleotides are TGCGCCAGCAGCTTGGCCGGCGGGAGGGGGAATGAGCAGTTCTTC. Looking up the rest from reference TRBV5-1 and TRBJ2-1 gives the full variable domain: KAGVTQTPRYLIKTRGQQVTLSCSPISGHRSVSWYQQTPGQGLQFLFEYFSETQRNKGNFPGRFSGRQFSNSRSEMNVSTLELGDSALYLCASSLAGGRGNEQFFGPGTRLTVL.

This clonotype was observed a handful of times. The chain carries TRBV20-1 and TRBJ1-1, with 9 bases matching TRBD1. V was clipped by 4 bases and J by 0 bases; unmatched bases: 6. This CDR3 is 15 amino acids long. CDR1 and CDR2 from the germline V gene are DFQATT and SNEGSKA (reference sequence). Here the CDR3 DNA reads TGCAGTGCTAAACCGGGACAGGGAATGAACACTGAAGCTTTCTTT. This translates into CSAKPGQGMNTEAFF.

This clonotype has more than one count but fewer than ten. The rearrangement links TRBV10-3 to TRBJ2-3; unclear D gene. CDR1 and CDR2 from the germline V gene are ENHRY and SYGVKD. The V and J ends lost 5 bases and 4 bases respectively, with 7 bases between them. The CDR3 is 12 residues long. The CDR3 DNA is TGTGCCATCAGTCGAGGTTCAGATACGCAGTATTTT. Translated, it gives CAISRGSDTQYF.

V and J are TRBV29-1 and TRBJ2-7, with D possibly called TRBD1 or TRBD2 (7 bases each). This CDR3 has 13 residues. With 8 bases removed from V and 3 bases from J, the gap between germline ends came to 17 bases. The V gene's germline CDR1 is SQVTM and CDR2 ANQGSEA. The chain's CDR3 is CSRSGTADYEQYF. The CDR3 nucleotides read TGCAGCCGGAGCGGGACAGCGGACTACGAGCAGTACTTC.

The genes are TRBV4-2 and TRBJ1-2; possible D gene TRBD1, 6 bases. CDR1 LGHNA and CDR2 YNFKEQ come from the germline V gene. The CDR3 consists of 14 residues. V shed 1 base and J shed 7 bases, with 13 bases lying between them. CDR3 sequence reads: CASSQGYGGPGYTF. CDR3 DNA sequence: TGTGCCAGCAGCCAAGGTTATGGGGGCCCTGGCTACACCTTC.

This clonotype was counted a few times. The chain recombines TRBV6-5 with TRBJ2-7; possible D gene TRBD1, 6 bases. This CDR3 region has 14 residues. Germline-derived CDR1 and CDR2 are MNHEY and SVGAGI. V lost 3 bases and J 4 bases, leaving 13 bases between the germline ends. The CDR3 nucleotides are TGTGCCAGCAGTTATCAGGGGACCGCATACGAGCAGTACTTC. This translates into CASSYQGTAYEQYF.

This chain links TRBV7-2 with TRBJ1-5; 9 positions match TRBD1. The germline gives CDR1 SGHTA, CDR2 FQGNSA. The CDR3 length is 15 residues. The V and J ends lost 4 bases and 6 bases, in that order; junction bases with no gene match: 7. In nucleotides, the CDR3 is TGTGCCAGCAGCTCGACAGGGGGAGAGCGTCAGCCCCAGCATTTT. Translating it yields CASSSTGGERQPQHF.

V usage is TRBV3-1 and J usage is TRBJ2-6; a weak D match, TRBD1 (7 bases). CDR1 is LGHDT and CDR2 is YNNKEL in the germline V gene (reference sequence). V lost 4 bases and J 0 bases, leaving 13 bases between the germline ends. The CDR3 length is 17 residues. This CDR3 reads CASSRGTASSGANVLTF. The DNA of the CDR3 is TGTGCCAGCAGCCGCGGGACAGCTAGCTCTGGGGCCAACGTCCTGACTTTC.

Ten or more counts support this clonotype. V gene TRBV12-3 or TRBV12-4 combines with J gene TRBJ2-1; perhaps TRBD1 as D (6 bases). The V end was cut by 6 bases, the J end by 5 bases, with 14 bases between. There are 14 residues in the CDR3. The CDR3 region is CASSKSGQNNEQFF. The CDR3 DNA reads TGTGCCAGCAGCAAGAGCGGACAGAACAATGAGCAGTTCTTC.

The V call is TRBV10-3, the J call TRBJ2-2, with 11 bases that match TRBD1. Trimming at V came to 5 bases and at J to 7 bases, leaving 6 bases not matched to a gene. Germline loops: CDR1 ENHRY, CDR2 SYGVKD. This CDR3 spans 15 amino acids. The CDR3 DNA is TGTGCCATCAGTTACCGGGACAGGGGGGACGGGGAGCTGTTTTTT. Its protein product is CAISYRDRGDGELFF.

Only a few counts were recorded for this clonotype. The V call is TRBV7-8, the J call TRBJ2-7; D could derive from TRBD1 or TRBD2 (5 bases each). V lost 4 bases and J 1 base, leaving 11 bases between the germline ends. The CDR3 is 14 residues long. Germline V lookup: CDR1 SGHVS, CDR2 FQNEAQ. DNA for the CDR3: TGTGCCAGCAGCTCCGGGACGAGATCCTACGAGCAGTACTTC. Its protein is CASSSGTRSYEQYF.

The genes are TRBV5-1 and TRBJ2-3, with TRBD1 identical over 9 bases. Losses at the gene ends were 4 bases for V and 0 bases for J; bases not matched to a gene: 6. Germline loops: CDR1 SGHRS, CDR2 YFSETQ. The CDR3 has 16 amino acids. DNA for the CDR3: TGCGCCAGCAGCCCGACGACAGGGGGGAGCACAGATACGCAGTATTTT. Residues: CASSPTTGGSTDTQYF.

This clonotype has more than one count but fewer than ten. The gene calls are TRBV9 and TRBJ2-7; the D gene is possibly TRBD1 (5 bases). Germline CDR1 SGDLS, CDR2 YYNGEE. Between the trimmed V and J ends, which lost 0 bases and 0 bases, there was a span of 10 bases. The CDR3 has 15 residues. The CDR3 loop is CASSVGDRSSYEQYF. CDR3 nucleotides: TGTGCCAGCAGCGTAGGTGACAGAAGCTCCTACGAGCAGTACTTC.